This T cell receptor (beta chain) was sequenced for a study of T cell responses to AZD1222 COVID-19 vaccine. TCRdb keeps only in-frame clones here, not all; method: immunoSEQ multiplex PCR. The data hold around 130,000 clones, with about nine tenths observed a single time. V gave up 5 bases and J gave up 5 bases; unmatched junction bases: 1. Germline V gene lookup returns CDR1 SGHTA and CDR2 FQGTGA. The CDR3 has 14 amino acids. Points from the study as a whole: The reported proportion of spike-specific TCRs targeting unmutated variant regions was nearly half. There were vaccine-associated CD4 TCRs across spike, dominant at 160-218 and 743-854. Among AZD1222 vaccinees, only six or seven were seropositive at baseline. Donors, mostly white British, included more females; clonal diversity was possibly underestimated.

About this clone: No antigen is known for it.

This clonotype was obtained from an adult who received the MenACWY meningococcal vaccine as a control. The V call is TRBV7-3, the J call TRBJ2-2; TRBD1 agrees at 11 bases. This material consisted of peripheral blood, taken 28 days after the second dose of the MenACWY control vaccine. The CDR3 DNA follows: TGTGCCAGCAGCCGGGACAGGGGGACCGGGGAGCTGTTTTTT. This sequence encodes CASSRDRGTGELFF.